This TCR beta chain came from a study of OX40 agonist ivuxolimab in advanced cancers. Data came from immunoSEQ multiplex PCR; TCRdb stores just in-frame clones and leaves some out. The repertoire includes about 58,000 clones, 80% to 90% of them detected once, and approximately 3.8% sits in the top ten. Trimming cost V 6 bases and J 5 bases, with 10 bases left between them. The CDR3 contains 13 residues. CDR1 is SNHLY, CDR2 FYNNEI, per germline. The chain joins TRBV2 to TRBJ2-2; D is perhaps TRBD1 (5 bases). The sequence came from an adult with an advanced solid tumor such as melanoma, head and neck, liver or kidney cancer. This specimen consisted of CD4+ or CD8+ T cells sorted from blood, obtained in a trial of the OX40 agonist ivuxolimab. The CDR3 loop is CASSQGVTGELFF. CDR3 nucleotides: TGTGCCAGCAGCCAGGGTGTAACCGGGGAGCTGTTTTTT.